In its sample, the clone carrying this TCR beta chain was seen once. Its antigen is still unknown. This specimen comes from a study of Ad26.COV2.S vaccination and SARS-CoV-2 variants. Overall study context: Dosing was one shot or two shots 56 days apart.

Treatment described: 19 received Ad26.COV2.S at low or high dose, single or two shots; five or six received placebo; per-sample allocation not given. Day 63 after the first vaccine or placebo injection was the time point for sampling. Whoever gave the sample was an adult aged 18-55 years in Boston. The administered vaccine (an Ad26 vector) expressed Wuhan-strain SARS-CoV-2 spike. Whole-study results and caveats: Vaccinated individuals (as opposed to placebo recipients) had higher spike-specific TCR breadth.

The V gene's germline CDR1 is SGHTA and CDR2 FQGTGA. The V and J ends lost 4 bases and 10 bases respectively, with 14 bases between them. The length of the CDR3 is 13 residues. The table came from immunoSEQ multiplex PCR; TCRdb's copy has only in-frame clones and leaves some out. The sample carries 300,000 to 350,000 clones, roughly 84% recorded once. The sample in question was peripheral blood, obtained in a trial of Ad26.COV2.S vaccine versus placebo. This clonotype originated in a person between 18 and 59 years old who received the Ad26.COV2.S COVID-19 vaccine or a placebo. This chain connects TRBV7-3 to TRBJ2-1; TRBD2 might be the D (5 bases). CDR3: CASSSVPGVEQFF. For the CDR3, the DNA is TGTGCCAGCAGCTCGGTACCCGGGGTAGAGCAGTTCTTC.